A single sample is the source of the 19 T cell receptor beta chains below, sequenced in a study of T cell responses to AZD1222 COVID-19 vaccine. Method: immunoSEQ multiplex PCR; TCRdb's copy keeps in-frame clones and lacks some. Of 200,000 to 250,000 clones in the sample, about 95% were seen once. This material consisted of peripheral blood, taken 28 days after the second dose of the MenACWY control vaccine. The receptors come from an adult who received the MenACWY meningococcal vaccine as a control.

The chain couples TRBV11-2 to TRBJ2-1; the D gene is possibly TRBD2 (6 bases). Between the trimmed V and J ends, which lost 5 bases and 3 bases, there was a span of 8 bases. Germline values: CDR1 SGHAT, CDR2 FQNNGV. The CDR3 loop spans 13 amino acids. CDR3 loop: CASSRGLYNEQFF. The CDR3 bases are TGTGCCAGCAGCCGGGGACTCTACAATGAGCAGTTCTTC.

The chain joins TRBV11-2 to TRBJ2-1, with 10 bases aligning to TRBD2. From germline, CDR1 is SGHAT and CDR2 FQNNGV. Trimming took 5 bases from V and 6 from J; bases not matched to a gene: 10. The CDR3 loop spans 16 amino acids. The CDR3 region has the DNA TGTGCCAGCAGCACCTCGCTAGCGGGAGCCTTCAATGAGCAGTTCTTC. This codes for CASSTSLAGAFNEQFF.

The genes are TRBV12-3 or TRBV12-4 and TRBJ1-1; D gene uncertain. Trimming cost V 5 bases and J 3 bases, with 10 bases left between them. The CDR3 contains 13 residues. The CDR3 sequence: CASSPQVYTEAFF. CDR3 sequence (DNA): TGTGCCAGCAGTCCCCAGGTGTACACTGAAGCTTTCTTT.

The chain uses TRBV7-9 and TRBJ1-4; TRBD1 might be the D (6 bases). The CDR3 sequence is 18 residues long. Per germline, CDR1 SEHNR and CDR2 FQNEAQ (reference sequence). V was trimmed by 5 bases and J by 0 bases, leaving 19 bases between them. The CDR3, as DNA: TGTGCCAGCAGCCGGAGACAGGCTGGTGGCGCAACTAATGAAAAACTGTTTTTT. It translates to CASSRRQAGGATNEKLFF.

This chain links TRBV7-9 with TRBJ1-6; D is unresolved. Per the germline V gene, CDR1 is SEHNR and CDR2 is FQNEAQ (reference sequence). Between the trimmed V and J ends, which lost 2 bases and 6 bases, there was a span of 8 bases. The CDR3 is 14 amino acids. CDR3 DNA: TGTGCCAGCAGCTTATTTCAGATTAATTCACCCCTCCACTTT. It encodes CASSLFQINSPLHF. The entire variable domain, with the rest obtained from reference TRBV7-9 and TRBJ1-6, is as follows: DTGVSQNPRHKITKRGQNVTFRCDPISEHNRLYWYRQTLGQGPEFLTYFQNEAQLEKSRLLSDRFSAERPKGSFSTLEIQRTEQGDSAMYLCASSLFQINSPLHFGNGTRLTVT.

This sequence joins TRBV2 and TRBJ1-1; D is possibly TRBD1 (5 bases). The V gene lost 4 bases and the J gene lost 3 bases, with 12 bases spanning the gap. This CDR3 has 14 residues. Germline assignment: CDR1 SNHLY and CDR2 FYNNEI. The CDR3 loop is CASSARVGDTEAFF. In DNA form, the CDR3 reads TGTGCCAGCAGTGCCCGCGTGGGGGACACTGAAGCTTTCTTT. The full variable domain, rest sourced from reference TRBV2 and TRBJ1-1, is EPEVTQTPSHQVTQMGQEVILRCVPISNHLYFYWYRQILGQKVEFLVSFYNNEISEKSEIFDDQFSVERPDGSNFTLKIRSTKLEDSAMYFCASSARVGDTEAFFGQGTRLTVV.

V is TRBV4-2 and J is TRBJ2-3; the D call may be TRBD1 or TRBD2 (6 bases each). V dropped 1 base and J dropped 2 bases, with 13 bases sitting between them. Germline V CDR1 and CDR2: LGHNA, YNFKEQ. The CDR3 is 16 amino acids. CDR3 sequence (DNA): TGTGCCAGCAGCCAAGCGAGGGGGGCCCCCACAGATACGCAGTATTTT. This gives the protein CASSQARGAPTDTQYF.

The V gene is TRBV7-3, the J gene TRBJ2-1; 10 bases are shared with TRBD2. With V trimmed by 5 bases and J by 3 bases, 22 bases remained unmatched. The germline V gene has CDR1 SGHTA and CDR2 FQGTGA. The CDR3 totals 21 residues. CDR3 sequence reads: CASSPTLGQREGLSLYNEQFF. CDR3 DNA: TGTGCCAGCAGCCCCACCCTAGGACAGCGGGAGGGCCTTTCCCTCTACAATGAGCAGTTCTTC.

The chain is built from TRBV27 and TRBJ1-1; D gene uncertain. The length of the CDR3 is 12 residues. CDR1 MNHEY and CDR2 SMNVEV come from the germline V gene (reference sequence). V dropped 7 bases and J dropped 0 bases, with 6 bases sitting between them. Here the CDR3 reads CASNGVNTEAFF. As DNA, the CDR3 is TGTGCCAGCAATGGTGTGAACACTGAAGCTTTCTTT.

CDR3 protein: CASSIDRGREAFF. The CDR3, as DNA: TGTGCCAGTAGTATAGATCGGGGACGTGAAGCTTTCTTT. V is TRBV19 and J is TRBJ1-1, with D possibly TRBD1 on 5 matching bases. CDR1 is LNHDA, CDR2 SQIVND, per germline (reference sequence). Trimming cost V 0 bases and J 7 bases, with 9 bases left between them. The CDR3 has 13 amino acids.

The CDR3 DNA follows: TGTGCCAGCAGTTACGGGGCTGACTATGGCTACACCTTC. Protein: CASSYGADYGYTF. The chain carries TRBV6-5 and TRBJ1-2, with a possible D match to TRBD1 (5 bases). V was cut by 2 bases and J by 3 bases, with 7 bases left in between. Germline V gene lookup returns CDR1 MNHEY and CDR2 SVGAGI. CDR3 length: 13 amino acids.

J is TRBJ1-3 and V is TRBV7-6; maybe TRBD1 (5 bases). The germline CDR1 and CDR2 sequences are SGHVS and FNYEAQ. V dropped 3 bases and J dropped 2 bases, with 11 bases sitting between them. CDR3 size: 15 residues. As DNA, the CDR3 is TGTGCCAGCAGCTTGGGCACAGGCCCTGGAAACACCATATATTTT. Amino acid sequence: CASSLGTGPGNTIYF.

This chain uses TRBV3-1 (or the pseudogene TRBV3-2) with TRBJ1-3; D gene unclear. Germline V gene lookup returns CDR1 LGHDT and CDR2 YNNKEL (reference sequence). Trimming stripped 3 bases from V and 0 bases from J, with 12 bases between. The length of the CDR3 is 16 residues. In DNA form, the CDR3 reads TGTGCCAGCAGCCAGCAAAACAGAAACTCTGGAAACACCATATATTTT. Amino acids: CASSQQNRNSGNTIYF.

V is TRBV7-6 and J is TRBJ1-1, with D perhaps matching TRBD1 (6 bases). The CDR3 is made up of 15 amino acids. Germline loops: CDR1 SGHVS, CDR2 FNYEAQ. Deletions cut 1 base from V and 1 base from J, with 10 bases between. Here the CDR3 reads CASSLVGGGNTEAFF. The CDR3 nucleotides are TGTGCCAGCAGCTTAGTCGGGGGCGGGAACACTGAAGCTTTCTTT.

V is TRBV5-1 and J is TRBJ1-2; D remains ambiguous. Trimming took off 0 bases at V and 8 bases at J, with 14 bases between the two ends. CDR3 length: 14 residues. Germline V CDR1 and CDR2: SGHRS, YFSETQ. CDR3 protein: CASSLDGQIEGYTF. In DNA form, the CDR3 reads TGCGCCAGCAGCTTGGATGGGCAGATAGAGGGCTACACCTTC.

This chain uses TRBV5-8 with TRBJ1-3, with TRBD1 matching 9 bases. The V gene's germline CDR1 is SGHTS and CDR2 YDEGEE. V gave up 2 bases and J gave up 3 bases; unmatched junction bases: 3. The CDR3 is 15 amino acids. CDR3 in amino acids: CASSLEDRGGNTIYF. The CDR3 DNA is TGTGCCAGCAGCTTAGAGGACAGGGGTGGAAACACCATATATTTT.

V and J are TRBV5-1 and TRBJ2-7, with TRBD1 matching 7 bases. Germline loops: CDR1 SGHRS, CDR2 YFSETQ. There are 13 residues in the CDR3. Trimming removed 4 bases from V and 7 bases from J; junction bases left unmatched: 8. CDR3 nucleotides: TGCGCCAGCAGCCCCGACAGGGTTGGTGAGCAGTACTTC. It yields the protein CASSPDRVGEQYF. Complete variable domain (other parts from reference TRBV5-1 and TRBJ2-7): KAGVTQTPRYLIKTRGQQVTLSCSPISGHRSVSWYQQTPGQGLQFLFEYFSETQRNKGNFPGRFSGRQFSNSRSEMNVSTLELGDSALYLCASSPDRVGEQYFGPGTRLTVT.

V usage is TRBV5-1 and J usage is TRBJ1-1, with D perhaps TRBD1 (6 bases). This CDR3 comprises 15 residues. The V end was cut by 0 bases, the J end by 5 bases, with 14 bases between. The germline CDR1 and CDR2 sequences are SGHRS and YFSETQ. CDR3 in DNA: TGCGCCAGCAGCTTGGAAGGCAGGGGTGGTACTGAAGCTTTCTTT. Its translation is CASSLEGRGGTEAFF.

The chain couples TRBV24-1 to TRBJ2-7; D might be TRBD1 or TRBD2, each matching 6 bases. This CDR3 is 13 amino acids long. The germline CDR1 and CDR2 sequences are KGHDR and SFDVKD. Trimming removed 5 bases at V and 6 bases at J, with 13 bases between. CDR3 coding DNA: TGTGCCACCAGTGGCACGGGGGCCTCCGAGCAGTACTTC. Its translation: CATSGTGASEQYF.